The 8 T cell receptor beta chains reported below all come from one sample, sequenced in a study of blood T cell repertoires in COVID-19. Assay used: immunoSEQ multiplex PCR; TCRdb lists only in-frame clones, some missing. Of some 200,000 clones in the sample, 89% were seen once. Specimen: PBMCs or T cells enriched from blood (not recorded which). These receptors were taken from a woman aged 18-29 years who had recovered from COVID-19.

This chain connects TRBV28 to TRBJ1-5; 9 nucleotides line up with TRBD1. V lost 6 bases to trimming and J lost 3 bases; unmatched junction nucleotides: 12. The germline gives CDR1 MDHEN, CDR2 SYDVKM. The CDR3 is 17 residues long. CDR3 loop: CASSIPGQGFVNQPQHF. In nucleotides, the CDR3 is TGTGCCAGCAGCATTCCGGGACAGGGATTTGTCAATCAGCCCCAGCATTTT.

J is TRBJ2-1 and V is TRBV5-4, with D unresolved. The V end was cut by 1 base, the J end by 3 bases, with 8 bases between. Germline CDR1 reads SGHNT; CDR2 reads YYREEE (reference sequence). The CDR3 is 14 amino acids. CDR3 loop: CASSLSPYYNEQFF. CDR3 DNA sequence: TGTGCCAGCAGCTTGAGTCCCTACTACAATGAGCAGTTCTTC. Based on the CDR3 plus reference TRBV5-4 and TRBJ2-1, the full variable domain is ETGVTQSPTHLIKTRGQQVTLRCSSQSGHNTVSWYQQALGQGPQFIFQYYREEENGRGNFPPRFSGLQFPNYSSELNVNALELDDSALYLCASSLSPYYNEQFFGPGTRLTVL.

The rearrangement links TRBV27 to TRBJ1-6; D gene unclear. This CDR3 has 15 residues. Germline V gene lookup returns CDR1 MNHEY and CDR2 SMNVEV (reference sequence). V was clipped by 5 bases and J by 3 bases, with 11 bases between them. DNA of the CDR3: TGTGCCAGCAGTCCCGAGGTCGGCTATAATTCACCCCTCCACTTT. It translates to CASSPEVGYNSPLHF.

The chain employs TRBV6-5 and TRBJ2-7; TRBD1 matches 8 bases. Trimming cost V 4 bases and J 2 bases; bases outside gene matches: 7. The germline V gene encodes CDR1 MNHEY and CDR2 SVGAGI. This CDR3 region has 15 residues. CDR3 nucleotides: TGTGCCAGCAGTTTTGTCCAGGGGGCCGCCTACGAGCAGTACTTC. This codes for CASSFVQGAAYEQYF.

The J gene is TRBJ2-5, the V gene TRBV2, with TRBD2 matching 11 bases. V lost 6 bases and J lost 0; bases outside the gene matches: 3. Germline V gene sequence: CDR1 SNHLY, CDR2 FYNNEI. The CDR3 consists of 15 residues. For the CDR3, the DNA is TGTGCCAGCAGCGGGACTAGCGGTCACCAAGAGACCCAGTACTTC. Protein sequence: CASSGTSGHQETQYF. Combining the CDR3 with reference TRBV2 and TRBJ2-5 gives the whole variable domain EPEVTQTPSHQVTQMGQEVILRCVPISNHLYFYWYRQILGQKVEFLVSFYNNEISEKSEIFDDQFSVERPDGSNFTLKIRSTKLEDSAMYFCASSGTSGHQETQYFGPGTRLLVL.

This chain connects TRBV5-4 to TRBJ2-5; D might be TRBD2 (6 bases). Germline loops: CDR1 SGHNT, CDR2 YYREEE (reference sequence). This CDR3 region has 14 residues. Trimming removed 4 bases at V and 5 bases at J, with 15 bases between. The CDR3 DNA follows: TGTGCCAGCAGCCCCAGTTACGGGGGTGAGACCCAGTACTTC. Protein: CASSPSYGGETQYF.

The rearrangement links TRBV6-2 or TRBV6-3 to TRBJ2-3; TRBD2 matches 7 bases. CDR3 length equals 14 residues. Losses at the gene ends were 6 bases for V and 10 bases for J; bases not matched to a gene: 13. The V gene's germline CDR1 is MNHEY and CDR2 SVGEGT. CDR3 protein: CASSLQFSGSPQYF. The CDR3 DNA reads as TGTGCCAGCAGCCTCCAATTTAGCGGGTCACCGCAGTATTTT.

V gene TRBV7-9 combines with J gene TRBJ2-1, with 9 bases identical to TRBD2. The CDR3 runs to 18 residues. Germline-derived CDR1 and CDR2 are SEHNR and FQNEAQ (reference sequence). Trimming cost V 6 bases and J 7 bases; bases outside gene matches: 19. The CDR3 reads CASRYSPQLAGGLNEQFF. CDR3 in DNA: TGTGCCAGCAGATATAGTCCTCAGCTGGCGGGAGGGTTAAATGAGCAGTTCTTC. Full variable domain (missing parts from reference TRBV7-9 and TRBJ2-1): DTGVSQNPRHKITKRGQNVTFRCDPISEHNRLYWYRQTLGQGPEFLTYFQNEAQLEKSRLLSDRFSAERPKGSFSTLEIQRTEQGDSAMYLCASRYSPQLAGGLNEQFFGPGTRLTVL.